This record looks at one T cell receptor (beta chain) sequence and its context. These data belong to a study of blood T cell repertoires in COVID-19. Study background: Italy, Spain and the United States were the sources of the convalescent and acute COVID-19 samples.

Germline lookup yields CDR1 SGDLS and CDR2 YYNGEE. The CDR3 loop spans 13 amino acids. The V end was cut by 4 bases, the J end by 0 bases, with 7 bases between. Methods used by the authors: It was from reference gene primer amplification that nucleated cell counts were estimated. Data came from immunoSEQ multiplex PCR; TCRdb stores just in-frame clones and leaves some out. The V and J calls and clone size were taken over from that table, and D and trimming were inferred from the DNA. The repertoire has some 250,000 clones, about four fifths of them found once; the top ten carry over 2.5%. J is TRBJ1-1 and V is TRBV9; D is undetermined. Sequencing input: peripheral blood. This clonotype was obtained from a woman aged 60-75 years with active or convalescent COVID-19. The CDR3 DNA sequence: TGTGCCAGCAGCTTTACAATGAACACTGAAGCTTTCTTT. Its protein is CASSFTMNTEAFF.